The 20 T cell receptor beta chains below were found in one sample sequenced in a study of blood T cell repertoires in COVID-19. Clones were sequenced by immunoSEQ multiplex PCR, and TCRdb holds only the in-frame ones, with some missing. The sample records some 150,000 clones, more than 75% being singletons. The sequenced material came from peripheral blood. Receptors originate from a man between 50 and 59 years old who had recovered from COVID-19.

The genes are TRBV5-4 and TRBJ2-1, with 7 bases lining up with TRBD1. Trimming removed 0 bases from V and 0 bases from J; junction bases left unmatched: 0. The CDR3 spans 15 residues. From germline, CDR1 is SGHNT and CDR2 YYREEE (reference sequence). CDR3: CASSLDRGSYNEQFF. The CDR3 coding sequence is TGTGCCAGCAGCTTGGACAGGGGCTCCTACAATGAGCAGTTCTTC.

In DNA, the CDR3 is TGTGCCAGCAGCTTAGTTTTAGCGGGGACAGCGGTAACCCGTGTCGGCAATGAGCAGTTCTTC. As protein: CASSLVLAGTAVTRVGNEQFF. This chain connects TRBV7-6 to TRBJ2-1, with TRBD2 as a possible D gene (8 bases). The CDR3 spans 21 residues. CDR1 and CDR2 from the germline V gene are SGHVS and FNYEAQ. V was cut by 1 base and J by 6 bases, with 31 bases left in between.

This clone was seen a handful of times. The V gene is TRBV2, the J gene TRBJ1-1; a weak D match, TRBD1 (6 bases). V lost 7 bases and J 3 bases, leaving 6 bases between the germline ends. CDR3 length: 11 residues. CDR1 is SNHLY and CDR2 is FYNNEI in the germline V gene. The CDR3 coding sequence is TGTGCCAGCAAGGGGGACACTGAAGCTTTCTTT. Amino acids: CASKGDTEAFF.

The chain combines TRBV5-6 with TRBJ2-2; 7 bases agree with TRBD1. This CDR3 is built from 16 residues. Unmatched junction bases numbered 5, after V lost 1 base and J lost 2 bases. Germline V lookup: CDR1 SGHDT, CDR2 YYEEEE. The CDR3 spells CASSLNRGSNTGELFF. The CDR3 DNA sequence: TGTGCCAGCAGCTTGAACAGGGGCTCAAACACCGGGGAGCTGTTTTTT.

This chain joins TRBV19 and TRBJ1-5; TRBD1 aligns across 11 bases. The CDR3 has 15 residues. The J segment lost 5 bases and the V segment lost 3 bases, leaving 3 bases of the junction unmatched. The V gene's germline CDR1 is LNHDA and CDR2 SQIVND (reference sequence). In DNA, the CDR3 is TGTGCCAGTAGTATCTGGACAGGGGGCCATCAGCCCCAGCATTTT. Its translation is CASSIWTGGHQPQHF. The entire variable domain, with the rest obtained from reference TRBV19 and TRBJ1-5, is as follows: DGGITQSPKYLFRKEGQNVTLSCEQNLNHDAMYWYRQDPGQGLRLIYYSQIVNDFQKGDIAEGYSVSREKKESFPLTVTSAQKNPTAFYLCASSIWTGGHQPQHFGDGTRLSIL.

V is TRBV11-2 and J is TRBJ1-6, with D perhaps TRBD1 (6 bases). The V gene lost 5 bases and the J gene lost 7 bases, with 12 bases spanning the gap. Germline V gene data show CDR1 as SGHAT and CDR2 as FQNNGV. The CDR3 sequence is 14 residues long. In DNA form, the CDR3 reads TGTGCCAGCAGCCCACAGGGTCCCAATTCACCCCTCCACTTT. This codes for CASSPQGPNSPLHF. The full variable domain, in which reference TRBV11-2 and TRBJ1-6 provide the parts outside the CDR3, is EAGVAQSPRYKIIEKRQSVAFWCNPISGHATLYWYQQILGQGPKLLIQFQNNGVVDDSQLPKDRFSAERLKGVDSTLKIQPAKLEDSAVYLCASSPQGPNSPLHFGNGTRLTVT.

The chain is built from TRBV30 and TRBJ1-5; D ambiguous. There are 14 residues in the CDR3. The germline V and J ends were trimmed by 0 bases and 1 base, with 7 bases remaining between them. CDR1 GTSNPN and CDR2 SVGIG come from the germline V gene (reference sequence). CDR3 in amino acids: CAWSVRGSNQPQHF. The DNA of the CDR3 is TGTGCCTGGAGTGTACGTGGCAGCAATCAGCCCCAGCATTTT.

The genes are TRBV20-1 and TRBJ1-5, with 7 bases identical to TRBD1. The length of the CDR3 is 15 residues. The germline V gene encodes CDR1 DFQATT and CDR2 SNEGSKA (reference sequence). The trim removed 3 bases at V and 4 bases at J, leaving 9 bases unmatched. CDR3 sequence (DNA): TGCAGTGCTAGTTCCGGACAGGCGGGTAATCAGCCCCAGCATTTT. Translated, it gives CSASSGQAGNQPQHF.

The chain joins TRBV6-2 or TRBV6-3 to TRBJ2-7; D gene uncertain. Between the trimmed V and J ends, which lost 1 base and 4 bases, there was a span of 11 bases. This CDR3 region has 14 residues. Germline CDR1 and CDR2: MNHEY and SVGEGT. The CDR3 DNA reads as TGTGCCAGCAGTTACTTGGGCATTGAATACGAGCAGTACTTC. It translates to CASSYLGIEYEQYF.

V and J are TRBV5-5 and TRBJ2-3, with no clear D. The CDR3 sequence is 12 residues long. V was shortened by 1 base and J by 4 bases, with 4 bases between the two germline ends. CDR1 is SGHKS and CDR2 is YYEKEE in the germline V gene (reference sequence). CDR3 in amino acids: CASSLYADTQYF. CDR3 in DNA: TGTGCCAGCAGCTTGTATGCAGATACGCAGTATTTT.

The J gene is TRBJ2-7, the V gene TRBV4-1; maybe TRBD1 (5 bases). V lost 0 bases, J lost 0 bases, and 9 bases lay in between. The germline V gene has CDR1 MGHRA and CDR2 YSYEKL. The CDR3 length is 15 residues. The CDR3 DNA sequence: TGCGCCAGCAGCCAAGATTGGCAGGGCTCCTACGAGCAGTACTTC. It translates to CASSQDWQGSYEQYF.

The chain combines TRBV2 with TRBJ2-7; 7 nucleotides align to TRBD1. The CDR3 is 13 amino acids. The V gene's germline CDR1 is SNHLY and CDR2 FYNNEI. Trimming took 7 bases from V and 3 from J; bases not matched to a gene: 6. Here the CDR3 DNA reads TGTGCCAGCAAAGGGACAGAACTCTACGAGCAGTACTTC. Its translation is CASKGTELYEQYF.

The chain's CDR3 is CASSDTSKLFF. The DNA for the CDR3 is TGTGCCAGCAGCGACACTTCCAAACTGTTTTTT. This rearrangement joins TRBV6-2 or TRBV6-3 to TRBJ1-4, with D uncertain. The V gene lost 6 bases and the J gene lost 11 bases, with 10 bases spanning the gap. CDR1 is MNHEY and CDR2 is SVGEGT in the germline V gene. The CDR3 has 11 residues.

This clone occurred once. The sample holds other DNA sequences that translate to the same CDR3. This CDR3 is CASGVDRGETQYF. The CDR3 DNA reads as TGTGCTAGTGGTGTTGACAGGGGCGAGACCCAGTACTTC. The J gene is TRBJ2-5, the V gene TRBV12-5, with 8 positions matching TRBD1. With 5 bases clipped from V and 5 bases from J, the junction kept 4 bases outside the gene matches. The CDR3 length is 13 residues. The germline CDR1 and CDR2 sequences are LGHNT and FRNRAP.

The chain combines TRBV4-1 with TRBJ2-5; 7 bases fit TRBD1. V lost 0 bases, J lost 4 bases, and 8 bases stayed unmatched. CDR1 and CDR2 from the germline V gene are MGHRA and YSYEKL. The CDR3 has 16 amino acids. The CDR3 reads CASSQDIDRDGETQYF. The CDR3 DNA sequence: TGCGCCAGCAGCCAAGATATCGACAGGGATGGAGAGACCCAGTACTTC.

V is TRBV6-6 and J is TRBJ1-4; D call uncertain. The V end lost 5 bases, the J end lost 1 base, and 14 bases lay between the germline ends. This CDR3 has 16 residues. Germline lookup yields CDR1 MNHNY and CDR2 SVGAGI (reference sequence). In nucleotides, the CDR3 is TGTGCCAGCAGTCGTTTAGCCCGATTAACTAATGAAAAACTGTTTTTT. Translating gives CASSRLARLTNEKLFF.

The chain has TRBV3-1 (or the pseudogene TRBV3-2) and TRBJ2-7; perhaps TRBD1 as D (5 bases). The CDR3 totals 14 residues. V lost 5 bases, J lost 7 bases, and 18 bases lay in between. Germline loops: CDR1 LGHDT, CDR2 YNNKEL (reference sequence). The CDR3 DNA follows: TGTGCCAGCAGCTTCCAGGGTGGGGCGCGGGAGCAGTACTTC. Translated, it gives CASSFQGGAREQYF.

J is TRBJ1-1 and V is TRBV19; D is unclear. Trimming cost V 3 bases and J 6 bases, with 11 bases left between them. The CDR3 runs to 13 residues. CDR1 is LNHDA, CDR2 SQIVND, per germline (reference sequence). The CDR3 here is CASSIWRASEAFF. The CDR3 DNA reads TGTGCCAGTAGTATTTGGCGGGCATCTGAAGCTTTCTTT.

The CDR3 nucleotides read TGTGCCAGCAGGATAGGGACAGCCTATAATTCACCCCTCCACTTT. It translates to CASRIGTAYNSPLHF. The chain carries TRBV27 and TRBJ1-6, with 7 bases identical to TRBD1. Trimming took 6 bases from V and 2 from J; bases not matched to a gene: 4. This CDR3 is built from 15 residues. CDR1 and CDR2 (germline): MNHEY, SMNVEV (reference sequence).

This chain connects TRBV27 to TRBJ1-6; D is ambiguous. Germline V lookup: CDR1 MNHEY, CDR2 SMNVEV (reference sequence). Trimming removed 5 bases from V and 6 bases from J, with 8 bases in between. CDR3 length: 13 amino acids. The CDR3 region has the DNA TGTGCCAGCAGTCATCAGTTTAATTCACCCCTCCACTTT. Its protein is CASSHQFNSPLHF.